Listed below are T cell receptor beta chains from one sample, sequenced in a study of cytomegalovirus exposure and HLA in healthy donors. TCRdb keeps only in-frame clones here, not all; method: immunoSEQ multiplex PCR. This table holds fewer than 350,000 clones, around 87% found once. What was sequenced was PBMCs. All receptors derive from a woman under 30 in good health and CMV-seronegative. CDR3s include the opening cysteine and the closing phenylalanine or tryptophan. The D gene is left open where the match is weak. Expanded clones get a size class; other rows say once, few or many, or leave the size out.

>NA|TRBV11-1|TRBJ2-2|TRBD1
CASSLADRGLGGELFF
TGTGCCAGCAGCTTAGCCGACAGGGGGCTCGGCGGGGAGCTGTTTTTT
>once|TRBV25-1|TRBJ2-7|TRBD2
CASSDSGLAGGEQYF
TGTGCCAGCAGTGATTCTGGACTAGCGGGAGGCGAGCAGTACTTC
>NA|TRBV19|TRBJ1-4|NA
CASKGALRKLFF
TGTGCCAGTAAGGGAGCCTTAAGAAAACTGTTTTTT
>few|TRBV27|TRBJ1-5|NA
CASSFRGQPQHF
TGTGCCAGCAGTTTTCGCGGACAGCCCCAGCATTTT
>once|TRBV7-8|TRBJ1-5|NA
CASSLAHRNQPQHF
TGTGCCAGCAGCTTAGCGCACAGGAATCAGCCCCAGCATTTT
>NA|TRBV5-1|TRBJ1-3|TRBD1
CASSQGQGPFRNTIYF
TGCGCCAGCAGCCAAGGACAGGGGCCGTTCCGAAACACCATATATTTT
>NA|TRBV6-1|TRBJ2-7|NA
CASLGTRGNYEQYF
TGTGCCAGCCTTGGGACTCGGGGAAACTACGAGCAGTACTTC
>once|TRBV27|TRBJ2-2|NA
CASSLQDSAGELFF
TGTGCCAGCAGTTTACAAGATTCGGCCGGGGAGCTGTTTTTT
>NA|TRBV30|TRBJ2-7|NA
CAWSVNSPYEQYF
TGTGCCTGGAGTGTAAACAGCCCCTACGAGCAGTACTTC
>NA|TRBV11-2|TRBJ1-1|TRBD1
CASSDYRGALSPEAFF
TGTGCCAGCAGCGATTACAGGGGGGCGCTCTCTCCTGAAGCTTTCTTT
>NA|TRBV7-6|TRBJ1-5|NA
CASSPTVNQPQHF
TGTGCCAGCAGCCCTACAGTCAATCAGCCCCAGCATTTT